Following are 7 T cell receptor beta chains from one sample sequenced in a study of blood T cells in healthy people across ages. A J-beta primer mix and a sample-barcoded 5' primer were used in a second PCR of roughly 7 to 12 cycles. TCRdb re-called the 5' RACE reads with MiXCR, one entry per CDR3 protein. The table shows about 750,000 distinct CDR3 sequences, with roughly 53% occurring only once. Sequencing was done on a sample of blood. Every receptor here comes from an older man in good health.

Written as DNA, the CDR3 is TGCAGCTGCCGCGGGGGGGGCCCCTTTACAGATACGCAGTATTTT. Translation gives CSCRGGGPFTDTQYF. The chain links TRBV29-1 to TRBJ2-3; 9 bases match TRBD2. Germline V gene lookup returns CDR1 SQVTM and CDR2 ANQGSEA. This CDR3 contains 15 residues. With 8 bases clipped from V and 3 bases from J, the junction kept 12 bases outside the gene matches.

The table lists this clonotype with a count of one. The CDR3 DNA sequence: TGCAGCGCGGGGGCGGCGTCCGGGGAGCTGTTTTTT. It codes for CSAGAASGELFF. The V call is TRBV29-1, the J call TRBJ2-2; D may be TRBD1 or TRBD2 (6 bases each). CDR3 size: 12 residues. Germline loops: CDR1 SQVTM, CDR2 ANQGSEA. V lost 7 bases, J lost 6 bases, and 12 bases lay in between.

The rearrangement links TRBV27 to TRBJ1-5; TRBD1 is a possible D gene (6 bases). Germline V lookup: CDR1 MNHEY, CDR2 SMNVEV (reference sequence). CDR3 length: 14 amino acids. Deletions cut 1 base from V and 6 bases from J, with 10 bases between. CDR3 residues: CASSLFRGGQPQHF. DNA for the CDR3: TGTGCCAGCAGTTTATTCAGGGGAGGTCAGCCCCAGCATTTT.

V is TRBV27 and J is TRBJ2-1; D might be TRBD1 (6 bases). Per the germline V gene, CDR1 is MNHEY and CDR2 is SMNVEV (reference sequence). This CDR3 comprises 18 residues. Trimming left V 4 bases short and J 0 bases short, with 19 bases between. CDR3 sequence: CASSSTGKVMSSYNEQFF. DNA for the CDR3: TGTGCCAGCAGTTCTACAGGGAAGGTTATGAGCTCCTACAATGAGCAGTTCTTC.

This chain joins TRBV2 and TRBJ2-3; 9 bases agree with TRBD2. Germline trimming cut 10 bases from V and 14 bases from J; bases unmatched to any gene: 10. The germline gives CDR1 SNHLY, CDR2 FYNNEI. The CDR3 runs to 11 residues. The chain's CDR3 is CATAGGFNPYF. The CDR3 region has the DNA TGTGCCACCGCGGGGGGGTTCAATCCGTATTTT.

The chain has TRBV2 and TRBJ2-5, with 12 bases that match TRBD1. This CDR3 contains 15 residues. With 7 bases clipped from V and 5 bases from J, the junction kept 8 bases outside the gene matches. Germline assignment: CDR1 SNHLY and CDR2 FYNNEI. The CDR3 sequence is CASTSGTGGFETQYF. The CDR3 region has the DNA TGTGCCAGCACCTCCGGGACAGGGGGCTTCGAGACCCAGTACTTC.

J is TRBJ2-7 and V is TRBV7-9, with D maybe TRBD2 (6 bases). The J call is in doubt because the DNA end fits TRBJ2-5 better. CDR1 is SEHNR and CDR2 is FQNEAQ in the germline V gene (reference sequence). The CDR3 is 14 amino acids. As DNA, the CDR3 is TGTGCCAGCAGAGACCTGGGGGGAGAAGAGACCCAGTACTTC. Translated, it gives CASRDLGGEETQYF.